This T cell receptor beta chain was identified during a study of T cell repertoires in cytomegalovirus infection. For the study at large: HLA-B-restricted CMV epitopes that are well studied, plus recently identified HLA-C-restricted ones, were used by the study. Public TCR beta signatures indicated both CMV infection and matching HLA type.

Study-wide findings and caveats: HLA-C-restricted CMV clonotypes gave the most frequent clonotype in two of eight donors.

On this clonotype itself: Its antigen remains unidentified.

MiXCR, applied by TCRdb to the reads, yields one record per CDR3 protein. The table records hundreds of thousands of distinct CDR3 sequences, under 55% of them present only once. V gave up 7 bases and J gave up 7 bases; unmatched junction bases: 22. The CDR3 has 18 residues. The germline V gene has CDR1 MNHGY and CDR2 SAAAGT. The clonotype originates from a human donor in good health (CMV status not recorded). Some clones in this sample may be carry-over from other donors' samples. The chain joins TRBV6-8 to TRBJ2-1; 7 bases agree with TRBD2. Sequenced material: cultured PBMCs, taken from culture after CMV antigen stimulation. The CDR3: CASTYGREAGRGMNEQFF. The CDR3 nucleotides are TGTGCCAGCACCTACGGGAGAGAAGCGGGGAGGGGAATGAATGAGCAGTTCTTC.